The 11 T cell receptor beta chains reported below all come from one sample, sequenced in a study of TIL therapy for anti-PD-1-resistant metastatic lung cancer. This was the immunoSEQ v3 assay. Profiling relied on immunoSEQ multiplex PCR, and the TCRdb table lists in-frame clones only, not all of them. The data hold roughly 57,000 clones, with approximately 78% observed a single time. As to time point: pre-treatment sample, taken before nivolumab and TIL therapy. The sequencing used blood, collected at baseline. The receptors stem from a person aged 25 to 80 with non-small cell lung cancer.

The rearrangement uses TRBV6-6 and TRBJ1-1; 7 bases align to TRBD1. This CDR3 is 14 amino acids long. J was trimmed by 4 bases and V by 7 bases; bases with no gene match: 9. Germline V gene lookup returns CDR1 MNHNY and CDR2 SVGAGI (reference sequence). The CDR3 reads CASTLDRQSTEAFF. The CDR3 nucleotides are TGTGCCAGCACTTTGGACAGGCAGTCCACTGAAGCTTTCTTT.

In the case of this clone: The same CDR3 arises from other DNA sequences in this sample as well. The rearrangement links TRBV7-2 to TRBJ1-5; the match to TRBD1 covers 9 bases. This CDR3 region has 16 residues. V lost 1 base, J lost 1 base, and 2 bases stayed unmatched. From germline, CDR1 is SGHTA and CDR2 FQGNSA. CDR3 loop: CASSLGQGGSNQPQHF. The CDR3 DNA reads TGTGCCAGCAGCTTAGGACAGGGGGGGAGCAATCAGCCCCAGCATTTT.

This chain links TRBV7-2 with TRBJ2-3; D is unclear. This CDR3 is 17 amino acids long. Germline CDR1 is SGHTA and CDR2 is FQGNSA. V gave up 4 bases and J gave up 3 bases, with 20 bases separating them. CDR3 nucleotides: TGTGCCAGCAGCTCCTTGGGCGCCAAAAAGACAACAGATACGCAGTATTTT. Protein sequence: CASSSLGAKKTTDTQYF.

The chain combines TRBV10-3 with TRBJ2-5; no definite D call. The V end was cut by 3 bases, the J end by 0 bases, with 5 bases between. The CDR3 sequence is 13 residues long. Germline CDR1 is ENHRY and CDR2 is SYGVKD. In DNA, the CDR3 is TGTGCCATCAGTGAAGGCTACCAAGAGACCCAGTACTTC. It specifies CAISEGYQETQYF.

The CDR3 here is CASSPGAKNIQYF. DNA of the CDR3: TGTGCCAGCAGCCCAGGGGCCAAAAACATTCAGTACTTC. The rearrangement uses TRBV27 and TRBJ2-4, with a possible D match to TRBD1 (5 bases). Germline lookup yields CDR1 MNHEY and CDR2 SMNVEV (reference sequence). The ends were cut back, 6 bases at V and 1 base at J, with 7 bases in the middle. The CDR3 has 13 amino acids.

CDR3 in amino acids: CASSVGNRNTDTQYF. The DNA for the CDR3 is TGTGCCAGCAGCGTAGGGAACAGAAACACAGATACGCAGTATTTT. V is TRBV9 and J is TRBJ2-3; unclear D gene. The CDR3 is 15 amino acids. Per the germline V gene, CDR1 is SGDLS and CDR2 is YYNGEE. V was clipped by 0 bases and J by 2 bases, with 10 bases between them.

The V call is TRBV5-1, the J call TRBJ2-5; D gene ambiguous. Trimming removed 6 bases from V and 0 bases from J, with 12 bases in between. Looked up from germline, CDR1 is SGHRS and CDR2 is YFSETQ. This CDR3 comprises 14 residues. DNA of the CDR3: TGCGCCAGCACTAGGGTCCTTGACCAAGAGACCCAGTACTTC. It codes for CASTRVLDQETQYF. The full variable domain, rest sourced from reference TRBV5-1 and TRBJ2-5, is KAGVTQTPRYLIKTRGQQVTLSCSPISGHRSVSWYQQTPGQGLQFLFEYFSETQRNKGNFPGRFSGRQFSNSRSEMNVSTLELGDSALYLCASTRVLDQETQYFGPGTRLLVL.

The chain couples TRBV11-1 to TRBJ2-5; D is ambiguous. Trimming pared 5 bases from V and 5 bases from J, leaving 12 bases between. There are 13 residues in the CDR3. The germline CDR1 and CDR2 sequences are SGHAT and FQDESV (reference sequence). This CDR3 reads CASSLPGRETQYF. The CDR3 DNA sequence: TGTGCCAGCAGCCTCCCCGGAAGGGAGACCCAGTACTTC.

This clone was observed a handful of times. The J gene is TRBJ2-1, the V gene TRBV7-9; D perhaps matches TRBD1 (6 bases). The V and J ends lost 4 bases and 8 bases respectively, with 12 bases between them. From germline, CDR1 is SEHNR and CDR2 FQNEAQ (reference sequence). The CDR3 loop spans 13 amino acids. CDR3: CASSSYREYEQFF. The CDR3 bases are TGTGCCAGCAGCTCGTACAGGGAGTATGAGCAGTTCTTC.

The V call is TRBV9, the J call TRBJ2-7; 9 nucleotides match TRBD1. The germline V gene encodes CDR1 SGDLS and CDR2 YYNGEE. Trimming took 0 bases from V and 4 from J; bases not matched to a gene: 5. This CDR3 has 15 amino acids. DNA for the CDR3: TGTGCCAGCAGCGTAGACGGACAGGGGTTATACGAGCAGTACTTC. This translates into CASSVDGQGLYEQYF.

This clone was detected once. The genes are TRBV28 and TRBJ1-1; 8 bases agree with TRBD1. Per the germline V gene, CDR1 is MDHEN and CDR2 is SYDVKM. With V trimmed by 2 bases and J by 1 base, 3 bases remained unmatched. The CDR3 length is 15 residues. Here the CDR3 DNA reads TGTGCCAGCAGTTTAAGGACAGGGAGGAACACTGAAGCTTTCTTT. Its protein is CASSLRTGRNTEAFF.